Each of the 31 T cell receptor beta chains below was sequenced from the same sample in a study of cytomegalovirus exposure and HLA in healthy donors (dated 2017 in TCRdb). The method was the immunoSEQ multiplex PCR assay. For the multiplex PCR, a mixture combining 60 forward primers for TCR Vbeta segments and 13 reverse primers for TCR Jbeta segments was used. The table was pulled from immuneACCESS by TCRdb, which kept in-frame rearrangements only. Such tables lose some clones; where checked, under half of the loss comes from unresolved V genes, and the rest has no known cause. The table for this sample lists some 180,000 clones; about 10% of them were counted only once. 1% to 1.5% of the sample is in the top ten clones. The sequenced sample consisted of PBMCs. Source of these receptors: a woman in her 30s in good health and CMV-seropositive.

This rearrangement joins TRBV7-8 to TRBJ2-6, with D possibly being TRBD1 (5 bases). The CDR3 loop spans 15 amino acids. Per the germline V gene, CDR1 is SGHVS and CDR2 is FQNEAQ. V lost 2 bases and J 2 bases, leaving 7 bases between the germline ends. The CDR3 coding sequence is TGTGCCAGCAGCTTACTAGGGGCTGGGGCCAACGTCCTGACTTTC. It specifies CASSLLGAGANVLTF.

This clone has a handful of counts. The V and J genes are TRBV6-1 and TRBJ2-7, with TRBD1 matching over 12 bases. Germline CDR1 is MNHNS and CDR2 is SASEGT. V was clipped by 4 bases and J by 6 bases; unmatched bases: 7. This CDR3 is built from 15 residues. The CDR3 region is CASSGPGTGGFEQYF. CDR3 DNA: TGTGCCAGCAGTGGACCCGGGACAGGGGGCTTCGAGCAGTACTTC.

CDR3 coding DNA: TGTGCCAGCAGTGCGGGGACTAGCGGGAGCTACGAGCAGTACTTC. Amino acids: CASSAGTSGSYEQYF. The gene calls are TRBV25-1 and TRBJ2-5; 14 bases fit TRBD2. The J call may be incorrect, as the DNA end agrees better with TRBJ2-7. The CDR3 is 15 amino acids. Looked up from germline, CDR1 is MGHDK and CDR2 is SYGVNS.

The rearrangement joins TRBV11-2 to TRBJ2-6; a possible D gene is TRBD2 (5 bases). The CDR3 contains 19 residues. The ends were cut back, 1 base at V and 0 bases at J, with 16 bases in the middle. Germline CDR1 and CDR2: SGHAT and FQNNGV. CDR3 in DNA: TGTGCCAGCAGCTTAGGAACGGCAGGACTGTCCTCTGGGGCCAACGTCCTGACTTTC. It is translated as CASSLGTAGLSSGANVLTF.

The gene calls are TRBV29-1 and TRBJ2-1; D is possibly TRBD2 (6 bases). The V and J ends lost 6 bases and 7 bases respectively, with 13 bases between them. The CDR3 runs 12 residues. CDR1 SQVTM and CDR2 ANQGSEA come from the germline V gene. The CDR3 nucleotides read TGCAGCGTGGCAAGCGGGTTAAATGAGCAGTTCTTC. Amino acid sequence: CSVASGLNEQFF.

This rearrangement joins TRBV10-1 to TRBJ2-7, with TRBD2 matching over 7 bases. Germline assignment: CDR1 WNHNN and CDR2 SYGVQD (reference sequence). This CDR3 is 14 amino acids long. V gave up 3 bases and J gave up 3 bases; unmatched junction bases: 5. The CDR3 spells CASSEGGSYYEQYF. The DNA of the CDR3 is TGCGCCAGCAGTGAAGGCGGGAGTTACTACGAGCAGTACTTC.

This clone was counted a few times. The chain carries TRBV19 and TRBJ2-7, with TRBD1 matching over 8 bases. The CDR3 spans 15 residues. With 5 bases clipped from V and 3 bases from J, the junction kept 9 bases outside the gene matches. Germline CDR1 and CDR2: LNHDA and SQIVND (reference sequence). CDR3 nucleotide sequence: TGTGCCAGTAGTGTTATGGGACAGGTTTACTACGAGCAGTACTTC. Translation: CASSVMGQVYYEQYF.

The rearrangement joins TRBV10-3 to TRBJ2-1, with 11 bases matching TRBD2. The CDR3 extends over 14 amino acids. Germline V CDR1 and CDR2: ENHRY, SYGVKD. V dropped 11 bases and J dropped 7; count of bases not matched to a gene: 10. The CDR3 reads CASQRLAGGNEQFF. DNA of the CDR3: TGTGCCTCACAGCGGCTAGCGGGAGGTAATGAGCAGTTCTTC.

The CDR3, as DNA: TGTGCCAGCAGCTCGAAGACAGGGCAGGGGGAGCTGTTTTTT. Translation: CASSSKTGQGELFF. The chain carries TRBV5-5 and TRBJ2-2, with 7 bases lining up with TRBD1. CDR1 and CDR2 from the germline V gene are SGHKS and YYEKEE (reference sequence). J gave up 8 bases and V 3 bases, and 7 bases lay outside the gene matches. The CDR3 runs 14 residues.

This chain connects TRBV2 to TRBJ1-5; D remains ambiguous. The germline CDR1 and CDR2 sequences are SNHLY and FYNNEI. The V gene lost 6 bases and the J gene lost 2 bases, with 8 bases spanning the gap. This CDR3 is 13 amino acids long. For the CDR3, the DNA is TGTGCCAGCAGCAGGCAGGGCAATCAGCCCCAGCATTTT. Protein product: CASSRQGNQPQHF.

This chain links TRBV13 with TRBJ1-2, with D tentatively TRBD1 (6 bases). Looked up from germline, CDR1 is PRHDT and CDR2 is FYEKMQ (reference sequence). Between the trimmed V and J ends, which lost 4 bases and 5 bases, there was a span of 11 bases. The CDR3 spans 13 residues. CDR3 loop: CASSSGGQYGYTF. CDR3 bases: TGTGCCAGCAGCTCCGGTGGACAGTATGGCTACACCTTC.

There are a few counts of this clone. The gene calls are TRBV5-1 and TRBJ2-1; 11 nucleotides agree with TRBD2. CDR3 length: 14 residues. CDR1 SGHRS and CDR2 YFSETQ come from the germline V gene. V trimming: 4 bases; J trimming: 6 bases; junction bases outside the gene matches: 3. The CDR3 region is CASSGGTSGNEQFF. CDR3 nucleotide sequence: TGCGCCAGCAGCGGGGGGACTAGCGGCAATGAGCAGTTCTTC.

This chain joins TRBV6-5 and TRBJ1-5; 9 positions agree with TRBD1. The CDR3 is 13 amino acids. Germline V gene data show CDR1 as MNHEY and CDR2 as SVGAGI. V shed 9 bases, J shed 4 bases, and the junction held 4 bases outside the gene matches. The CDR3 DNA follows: TGTGCCAGTGCCGGACAGGGGAATCAGCCCCAGCATTTT. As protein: CASAGQGNQPQHF.

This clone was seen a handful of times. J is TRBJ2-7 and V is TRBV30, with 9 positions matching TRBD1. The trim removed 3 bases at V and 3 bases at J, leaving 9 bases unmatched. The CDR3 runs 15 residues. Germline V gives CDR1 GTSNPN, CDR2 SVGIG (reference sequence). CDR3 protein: CAWSAPRQGGYEQYF. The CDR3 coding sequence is TGTGCCTGGAGCGCTCCACGACAGGGGGGCTACGAGCAGTACTTC. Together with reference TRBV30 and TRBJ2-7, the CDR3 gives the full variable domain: SQTIHQWPATLVQPVGSPLSLECTVEGTSNPNLYWYRQAAGRGLQLLFYSVGIGQISSEVPQNLSASRPQDRQFILSSKKLLLSDSGFYLCAWSAPRQGGYEQYFGPGTRLTVT.

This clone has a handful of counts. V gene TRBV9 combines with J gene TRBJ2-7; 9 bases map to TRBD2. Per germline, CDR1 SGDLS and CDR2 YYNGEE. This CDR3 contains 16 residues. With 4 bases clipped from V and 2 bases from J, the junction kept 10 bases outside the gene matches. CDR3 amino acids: CASSSNPAGGAYEQYF. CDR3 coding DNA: TGTGCCAGCAGCTCAAACCCAGCGGGAGGCGCCTACGAGCAGTACTTC.

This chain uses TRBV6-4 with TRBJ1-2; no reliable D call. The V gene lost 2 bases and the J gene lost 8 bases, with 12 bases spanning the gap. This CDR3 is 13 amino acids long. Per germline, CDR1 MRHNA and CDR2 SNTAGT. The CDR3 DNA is TGTGCCAGCAGTGACCCTAGCAGTGGAGGCTACACCTTC. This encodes CASSDPSSGGYTF.

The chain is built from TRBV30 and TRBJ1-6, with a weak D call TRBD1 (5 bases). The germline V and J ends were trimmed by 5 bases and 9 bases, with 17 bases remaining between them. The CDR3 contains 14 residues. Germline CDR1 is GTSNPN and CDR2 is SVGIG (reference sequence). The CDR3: CAWSRGVVGSPLHF. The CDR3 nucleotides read TGTGCCTGGTCCCGGGGGGTAGTGGGTTCACCCCTCCACTTT.

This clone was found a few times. The CDR3 DNA is TGTGCCAGCACCCAAATACAGGAGATCAATGAAAAACTGTTTTTT. It translates to CASTQIQEINEKLFF. This sequence joins TRBV2 and TRBJ1-4, with D possibly being TRBD1 (5 bases). Germline CDR1 SNHLY, CDR2 FYNNEI. The CDR3 totals 15 residues. V lost 7 bases to trimming and J lost 5 bases, with 17 bases between them. Looking up the rest from reference TRBV2 and TRBJ1-4 gives the full variable domain: EPEVTQTPSHQVTQMGQEVILRCVPISNHLYFYWYRQILGQKVEFLVSFYNNEISEKSEIFDDQFSVERPDGSNFTLKIRSTKLEDSAMYFCASTQIQEINEKLFFGSGTQLSVL.

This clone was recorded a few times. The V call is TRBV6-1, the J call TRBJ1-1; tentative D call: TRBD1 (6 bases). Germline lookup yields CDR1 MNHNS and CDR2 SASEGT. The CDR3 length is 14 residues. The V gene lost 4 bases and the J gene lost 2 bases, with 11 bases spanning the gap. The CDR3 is CASSVTGTNTEAFF. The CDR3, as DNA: TGTGCCAGCAGTGTCACAGGGACAAACACTGAAGCTTTCTTT.

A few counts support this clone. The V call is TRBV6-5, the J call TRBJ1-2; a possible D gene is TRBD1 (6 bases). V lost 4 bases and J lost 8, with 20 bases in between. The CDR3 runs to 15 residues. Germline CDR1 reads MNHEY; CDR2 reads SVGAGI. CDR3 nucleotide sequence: TGTGCCAGCAGTTCATACGGTGCTTCCCAGGGGGGCTACACCTTC. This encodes CASSSYGASQGGYTF.

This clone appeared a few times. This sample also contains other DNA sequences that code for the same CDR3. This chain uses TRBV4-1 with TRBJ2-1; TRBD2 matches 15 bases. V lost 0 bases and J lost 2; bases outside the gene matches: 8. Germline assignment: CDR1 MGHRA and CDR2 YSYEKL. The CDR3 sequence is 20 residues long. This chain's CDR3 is CASSQEGGTSGRPPYNEQFF. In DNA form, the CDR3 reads TGCGCCAGCAGCCAAGAAGGAGGGACTAGCGGGAGGCCACCCTACAATGAGCAGTTCTTC.

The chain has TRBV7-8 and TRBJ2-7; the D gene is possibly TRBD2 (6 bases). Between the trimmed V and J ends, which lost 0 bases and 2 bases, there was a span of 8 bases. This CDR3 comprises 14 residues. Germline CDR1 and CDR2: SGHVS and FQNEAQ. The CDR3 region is CASSLAGRPYEQYF. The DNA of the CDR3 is TGTGCCAGCAGCTTAGCGGGGAGGCCCTACGAGCAGTACTTC.

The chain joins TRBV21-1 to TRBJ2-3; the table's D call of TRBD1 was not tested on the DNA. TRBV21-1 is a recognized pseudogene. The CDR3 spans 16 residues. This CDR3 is CASSRAGTGGTDTQYF. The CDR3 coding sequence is TGTGCCAGCAGCAGAGCTGGGACAGGGGGCACAGATACGCAGTATTTT.

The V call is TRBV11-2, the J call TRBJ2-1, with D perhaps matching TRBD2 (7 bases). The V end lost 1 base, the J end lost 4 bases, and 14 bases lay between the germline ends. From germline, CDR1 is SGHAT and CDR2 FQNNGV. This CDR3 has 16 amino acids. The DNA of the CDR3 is TGTGCCAGCAGCTTAGGGCGGGGGACAAAGTACAATGAGCAGTTCTTC. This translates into CASSLGRGTKYNEQFF.

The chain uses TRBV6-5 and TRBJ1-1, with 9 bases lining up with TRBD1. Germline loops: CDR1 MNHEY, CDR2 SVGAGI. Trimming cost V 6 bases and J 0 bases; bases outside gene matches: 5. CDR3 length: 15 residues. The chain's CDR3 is CASRQQGAVNTEAFF. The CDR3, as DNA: TGTGCCAGCAGGCAACAGGGGGCAGTGAACACTGAAGCTTTCTTT.

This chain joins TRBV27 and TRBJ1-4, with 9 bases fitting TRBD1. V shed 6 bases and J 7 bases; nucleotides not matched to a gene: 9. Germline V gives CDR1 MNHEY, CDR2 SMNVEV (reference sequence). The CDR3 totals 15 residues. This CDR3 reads CASRLAGTGREKLFF. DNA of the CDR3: TGTGCCAGCAGGCTAGCCGGGACAGGGCGTGAAAAACTGTTTTTT.

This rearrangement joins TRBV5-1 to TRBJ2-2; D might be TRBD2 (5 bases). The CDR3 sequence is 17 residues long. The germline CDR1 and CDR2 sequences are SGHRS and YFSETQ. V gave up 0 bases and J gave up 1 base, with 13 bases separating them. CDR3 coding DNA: TGCGCCAGCAGCTTGGTTGTCGGGATCGGGAACACCGGGGAGCTGTTTTTT. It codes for CASSLVVGIGNTGELFF. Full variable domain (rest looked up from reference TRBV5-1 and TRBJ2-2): KAGVTQTPRYLIKTRGQQVTLSCSPISGHRSVSWYQQTPGQGLQFLFEYFSETQRNKGNFPGRFSGRQFSNSRSEMNVSTLELGDSALYLCASSLVVGIGNTGELFFGEGSRLTVL.

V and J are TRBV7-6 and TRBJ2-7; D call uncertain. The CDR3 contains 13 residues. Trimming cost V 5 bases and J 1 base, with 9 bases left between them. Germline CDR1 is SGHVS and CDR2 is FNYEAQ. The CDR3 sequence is CASSLPGSYEQYF. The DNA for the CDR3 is TGTGCCAGCAGCCTCCCCGGGTCCTACGAGCAGTACTTC. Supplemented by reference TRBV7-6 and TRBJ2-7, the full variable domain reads GAGVSQSPRYKVTKRGQDVALRCDPISGHVSLYWYRQALGQGPEFLTYFNYEAQQDKSGLPNDRFSAERPEGSISTLTIQRTEQRDSAMYRCASSLPGSYEQYFGPGTRLTVT.

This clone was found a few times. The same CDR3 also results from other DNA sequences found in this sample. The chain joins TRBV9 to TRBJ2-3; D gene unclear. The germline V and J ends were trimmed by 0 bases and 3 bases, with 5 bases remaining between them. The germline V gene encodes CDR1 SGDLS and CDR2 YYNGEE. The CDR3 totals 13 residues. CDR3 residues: CASSVGLTDTQYF. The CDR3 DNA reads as TGTGCCAGCAGCGTAGGTTTAACAGATACGCAGTATTTT.

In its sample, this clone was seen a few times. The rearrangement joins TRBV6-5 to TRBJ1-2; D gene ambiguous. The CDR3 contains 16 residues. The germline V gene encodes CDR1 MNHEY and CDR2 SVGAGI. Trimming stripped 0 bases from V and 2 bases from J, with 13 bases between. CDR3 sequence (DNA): TGTGCCAGCAGTTACTCGAGAATAGGAGGGAACTATGGCTACACCTTC. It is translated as CASSYSRIGGNYGYTF.

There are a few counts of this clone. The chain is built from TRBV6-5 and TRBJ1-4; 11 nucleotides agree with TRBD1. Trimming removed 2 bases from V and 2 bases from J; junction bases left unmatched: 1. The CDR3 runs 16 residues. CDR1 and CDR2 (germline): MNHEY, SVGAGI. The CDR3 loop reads CASSYGTGGTNEKLFF. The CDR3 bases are TGTGCCAGCAGTTACGGGACAGGGGGTACTAATGAAAAACTGTTTTTT.